The 2 T cell receptor beta chains reported below all come from one sample, sequenced in a study of shared clonotypes between healthy human individuals (dated by TCRdb to 2020 to 2021). CD8 naive samples were obtained by positive selection for CCR7 among CD45RO-negative cells, yielding a CD45RA+CCR7+ population from which TemRA cells were excluded. Library method: the immunoSEQ multiplex PCR assay. Imported from immuneACCESS, the table was reduced by TCRdb to in-frame sequences with V and J called. These copies leave out some clones; in studies compared against another copy, an unresolved V gene accounts for under half, and the cause of the remainder is not known. The sample table shows over 2,000,000 clones, and around 95% are seen once. Together, the top ten hold around 1.7% of the sample. The sample taken for sequencing was naive CD8+ T cells from PBMCs. The sample's cell subset or site, from its label and the paper: CD45RA+CCR7+. These receptors were collected from a man younger than 35 in good health. Some clones in this sample may be carry-over from other donors' samples.

CDR3 in amino acids: CASSPEGGGVNEQFF. The DNA for the CDR3 is TGTGCCAGCAGCCCCGAAGGAGGGGGCGTGAATGAGCAGTTCTTC. The rearrangement links TRBV4-2 to TRBJ2-1; D is possibly TRBD1 (7 bases). This CDR3 has 15 amino acids. V was pared by 4 bases and J by 7 bases, with 17 bases between. Germline-derived CDR1 and CDR2 are LGHNA and YNFKEQ.

This clone was counted a single time. V and J are TRBV9 and TRBJ2-7; D tentatively fits TRBD1 or TRBD2 (7 bases each). The CDR3 covers 17 residues. V was trimmed by 4 bases and J by 4 bases, leaving 24 bases between them. CDR1 is SGDLS and CDR2 is YYNGEE in the germline V gene. The CDR3 spells CASSPQGGAGGLYEQYF. In DNA form, the CDR3 reads TGTGCCAGCAGCCCGCAGGGGGGGGCTGGGGGATTATACGAGCAGTACTTC. The full variable domain, in which reference TRBV9 and TRBJ2-7 provide the parts outside the CDR3, is DSGVTQTPKHLITATGQRVTLRCSPRSGDLSVYWYQQSLDQGLQFLIQYYNGEERAKGNILERFSAQQFPDLHSELNLSSLELGDSALYFCASSPQGGAGGLYEQYFGPGTRLTVT.